Below, 16 T cell receptor beta chains from the same sample are listed, as sequenced in a study of cytomegalovirus exposure and HLA in healthy donors. With 60 Vbeta and 13 Jbeta primers, the PCR was carried out. Produced via immunoSEQ multiplex PCR; TCRdb's table is partial and in-frame only. Altogether roughly 130,000 clones are present, 80% being singletons, with the ten largest covering under 3.5%. The material sequenced was PBMCs. These receptors all stem from a male donor in good health and CMV-seronegative.

V is TRBV11-1 and J is TRBJ1-1; perhaps TRBD1 as D (5 bases). The germline V gene encodes CDR1 SGHAT and CDR2 FQDESV (reference sequence). Deletions cut 4 bases from V and 0 bases from J, with 12 bases between. This CDR3 contains 15 residues. The CDR3 is CASSSGFSMNTEAFF. The CDR3, as DNA: TGTGCCAGCAGCTCAGGGTTTTCCATGAACACTGAAGCTTTCTTT.

The CDR3 sequence: CASRAGLAGDILSYEQYF. CDR3 DNA sequence: TGCGCCAGCAGAGCCGGACTAGCGGGGGACATCCTATCCTACGAGCAGTACTTC. V and J are TRBV10-2 and TRBJ2-7; 13 nucleotides match TRBD2. Germline CDR1 and CDR2: WSHSY and SAAADI. This CDR3 is 18 amino acids long. V shed 6 bases and J 1 base; nucleotides not matched to a gene: 12.

The rearrangement links TRBV4-1 to TRBJ1-2; the D gene is possibly TRBD1 (6 bases). This CDR3 spans 17 amino acids. The germline gives CDR1 MGHRA, CDR2 YSYEKL. Trimming took 1 base from V and 4 from J, leaving 19 bases between them. As DNA, the CDR3 is TGCGCCAGCAGCCAAGTAAACAGGGTAATGGTAGGCTATGGCTACACCTTC. It is translated as CASSQVNRVMVGYGYTF.

A remark on this clone: Other DNA variants within this sample encode the same CDR3. The chain is built from TRBV27 and TRBJ1-1; D possibly corresponds to TRBD1 (5 bases). Germline V lookup: CDR1 MNHEY, CDR2 SMNVEV (reference sequence). This CDR3 spans 13 amino acids. Trimming removed 4 bases from V and 5 bases from J, with 11 bases in between. Here the CDR3 reads CASSSTRGTEAFF. CDR3 in DNA: TGTGCCAGCAGTTCTACAAGGGGTACTGAAGCTTTCTTT.

The rearrangement joins TRBV28 to TRBJ1-2; D is unresolved. Germline V gene data show CDR1 as MDHEN and CDR2 as SYDVKM. Trimming took off 9 bases at V and 0 bases at J, with 17 bases between the two ends. CDR3 size: 15 residues. The CDR3 sequence: CASHQTGSANYGYTF. Here the CDR3 DNA reads TGTGCCAGTCACCAGACCGGGTCCGCTAACTATGGCTACACCTTC.

Only one count was recorded for this clone. The rearrangement uses TRBV5-1 and TRBJ1-1; TRBD1 might be the D (5 bases). CDR3 size: 14 residues. Germline V gene data show CDR1 as SGHRS and CDR2 as YFSETQ. Trimming pared 3 bases from V and 4 bases from J, leaving 13 bases between. The CDR3 is CASSYGTYLTEAFF. CDR3 sequence (DNA): TGCGCCAGCAGCTACGGGACTTACCTCACTGAAGCTTTCTTT.

This clone was picked up a small number of times. The chain joins TRBV5-1 to TRBJ1-4; no reliable D call. Trimming took 4 bases from V and 7 from J, leaving 11 bases between them. Germline assignment: CDR1 SGHRS and CDR2 YFSETQ. The CDR3 runs 13 residues. CDR3 nucleotides: TGCGCCAGCAGCCTAGTAGGAGGTGAAAAACTGTTTTTT. Its translation is CASSLVGGEKLFF.

The V and J genes are TRBV7-9 and TRBJ1-1; D is perhaps TRBD1 (5 bases). The CDR3 has 11 residues. V was trimmed by 7 bases and J by 5 bases, leaving 8 bases between them. Per germline, CDR1 SEHNR and CDR2 FQNEAQ (reference sequence). CDR3 in DNA: TGTGCCAGCACAAGGGGAACTGAAGCTTTCTTT. Protein sequence: CASTRGTEAFF.

V is TRBV5-6 and J is TRBJ2-7; D ambiguous. Trimming left V 4 bases short and J 9 bases short, with 14 bases between. Germline CDR1 is SGHDT and CDR2 is YYEEEE. This CDR3 region has 12 residues. CDR3 amino acids: CASSGATRRQYF. The CDR3 region has the DNA TGTGCCAGCAGCGGAGCAACTCGACGGCAGTACTTC. Combining the CDR3 with reference TRBV5-6 and TRBJ2-7 gives the whole variable domain DAGVTQSPTHLIKTRGQQVTLRCSPKSGHDTVSWYQQALGQGPQFIFQYYEEEERQRGNFPDRFSGHQFPNYSSELNVNALLLGDSALYLCASSGATRRQYFGPGTRLTVT.

The chain is built from TRBV5-1 and TRBJ2-1, with 8 bases identical to TRBD2. The CDR3 covers 16 residues. CDR1 is SGHRS and CDR2 is YFSETQ in the germline V gene. V shed 4 bases and J 1 base; nucleotides not matched to a gene: 7. The CDR3 DNA reads TGCGCCAGCAGCGGGGCGACTAGCGTTTCCTACAATGAGCAGTTCTTC. Translating gives CASSGATSVSYNEQFF.

This rearrangement joins TRBV7-6 to TRBJ1-3, with TRBD1 identical over 8 bases. Germline CDR1 and CDR2: SGHVS and FNYEAQ. The CDR3 runs 18 residues. V trimming: 6 bases; J trimming: 0 bases; junction bases outside the gene matches: 13. As DNA, the CDR3 is TGTGCCAGCAGGGCACAGCGACAGGGGACCCTCTCTGGAAACACCATATATTTT. Protein sequence: CASRAQRQGTLSGNTIYF. Supplemented by reference TRBV7-6 and TRBJ1-3, the full variable domain reads GAGVSQSPRYKVTKRGQDVALRCDPISGHVSLYWYRQALGQGPEFLTYFNYEAQQDKSGLPNDRFSAERPEGSISTLTIQRTEQRDSAMYRCASRAQRQGTLSGNTIYFGEGSWLTVV.

V and J are TRBV7-9 and TRBJ1-1; tentative D call: TRBD1 (6 bases). Between the trimmed V and J ends, which lost 5 bases and 8 bases, there was a span of 12 bases. Germline V gene data show CDR1 as SEHNR and CDR2 as FQNEAQ (reference sequence). CDR3 length: 12 residues. CDR3 sequence reads: CASSDTDREAFF. The DNA for the CDR3 is TGTGCCAGCAGCGATACTGACAGGGAAGCTTTCTTT.

This chain uses TRBV6-5 with TRBJ2-3, with D perhaps matching TRBD2 (5 bases). The germline V gene has CDR1 MNHEY and CDR2 SVGAGI. Between the trimmed V and J ends, which lost 0 bases and 4 bases, there was a span of 14 bases. This CDR3 is built from 16 residues. Here the CDR3 reads CASSYSRVQGPDTQYF. The CDR3 DNA is TGTGCCAGCAGTTACTCGAGGGTCCAAGGTCCAGATACGCAGTATTTT.

This clone turned up a few times. The rearrangement joins TRBV28 to TRBJ1-3; 7 bases match TRBD1. With 1 base clipped from V and 6 bases from J, the junction kept 6 bases outside the gene matches. The CDR3 loop spans 15 amino acids. Germline V gives CDR1 MDHEN, CDR2 SYDVKM. The CDR3 spells CASSLLTGAANTIYF. The DNA for the CDR3 is TGTGCCAGCAGTTTATTAACAGGGGCCGCAAACACCATATATTTT. The full variable domain, completed using reference TRBV28 and TRBJ1-3, is DVKVTQSSRYLVKRTGEKVFLECVQDMDHENMFWYRQDPGLGLRLIYFSYDVKMKEKGDIPEGYSVSREKKERFSLILESASTNQTSMYLCASSLLTGAANTIYFGEGSWLTVV.

CDR3 DNA sequence: TGTGCCAGCAGGTATAAAGCGACAGGGACTGAAGCTTTCTTT. Its protein product is CASRYKATGTEAFF. The chain is built from TRBV27 and TRBJ1-1, with 7 bases aligning to TRBD1. Germline V lookup: CDR1 MNHEY, CDR2 SMNVEV (reference sequence). The length of the CDR3 is 14 residues. The junction had 9 bases not matched to a gene; V was cut back by 6 bases and J by 5 bases.

The chain uses TRBV4-1 and TRBJ2-1; weak D call: TRBD2 (6 bases). V dropped 1 base and J dropped 2 bases, with 18 bases sitting between them. Germline lookup yields CDR1 MGHRA and CDR2 YSYEKL. The CDR3 extends over 18 amino acids. CDR3 nucleotides: TGCGCCAGCAGCCAAGTCTGGACGGGAGTCGGAACCTACAATGAGCAGTTCTTC. Protein product: CASSQVWTGVGTYNEQFF.